Sequencing of this TCR beta chain was carried out in a study of T cell responses to AZD1222 COVID-19 vaccine. Points from the study as a whole: Clonal diversity was possibly underestimated; the donors were predominantly white British and more often female. Elevations in Spike-specific TCR breadth and depth followed administration of two AZD1222 doses.

Regarding this clone: What it binds is unknown.

Only in-frame clones appear in the TCRdb table, and some are missing; sequencing was by immunoSEQ multiplex PCR. The profile shows approximately 150,000 clones, just over 85% of them singletons. V lost 5 bases, J lost 4 bases, and 7 bases stayed unmatched. This CDR3 is 14 amino acids long. Germline assignment: CDR1 SNHLY and CDR2 FYNNEI. Combined were second doses at about 4 or about 12 weeks. This chain connects TRBV2 to TRBJ1-1, with TRBD1 matching over 7 bases. Sequencing was performed on peripheral blood, taken 28 days after the second AZD1222 dose. This clonotype was obtained from an adult who received the AZD1222 COVID-19 vaccine. CDR3 sequence (DNA): TGTGCCAGCAGTCCGACAGGGACGGGCACTGAAGCTTTCTTT. Amino acids: CASSPTGTGTEAFF.